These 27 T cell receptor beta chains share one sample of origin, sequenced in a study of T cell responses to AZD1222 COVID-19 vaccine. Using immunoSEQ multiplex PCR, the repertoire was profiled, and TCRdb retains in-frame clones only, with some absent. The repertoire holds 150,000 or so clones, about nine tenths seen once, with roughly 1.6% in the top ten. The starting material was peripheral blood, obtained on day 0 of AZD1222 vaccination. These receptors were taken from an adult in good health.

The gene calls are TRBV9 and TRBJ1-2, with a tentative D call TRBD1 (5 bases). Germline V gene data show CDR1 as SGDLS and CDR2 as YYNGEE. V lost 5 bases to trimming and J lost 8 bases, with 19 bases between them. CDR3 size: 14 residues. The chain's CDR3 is CASSPGGGPGGYTF. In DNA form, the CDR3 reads TGTGCCAGCAGTCCCGGGGGAGGGCCTGGGGGCTACACCTTC. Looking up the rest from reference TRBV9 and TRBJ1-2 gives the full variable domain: DSGVTQTPKHLITATGQRVTLRCSPRSGDLSVYWYQQSLDQGLQFLIQYYNGEERAKGNILERFSAQQFPDLHSELNLSSLELGDSALYFCASSPGGGPGGYTFGSGTRLTVV.

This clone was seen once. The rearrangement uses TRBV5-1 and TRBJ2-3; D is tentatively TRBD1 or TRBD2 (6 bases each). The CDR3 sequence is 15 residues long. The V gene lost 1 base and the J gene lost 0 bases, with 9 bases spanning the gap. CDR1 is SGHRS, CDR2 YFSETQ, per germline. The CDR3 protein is CASSLRGVSTDTQYF. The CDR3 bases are TGCGCCAGCAGCTTGAGGGGGGTTAGCACAGATACGCAGTATTTT.

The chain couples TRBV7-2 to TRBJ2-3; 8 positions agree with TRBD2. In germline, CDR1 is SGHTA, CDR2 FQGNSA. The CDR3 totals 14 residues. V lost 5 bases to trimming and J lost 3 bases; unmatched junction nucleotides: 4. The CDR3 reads CASSPSGGTDTQYF. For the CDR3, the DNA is TGTGCCAGCAGCCCCAGCGGGGGTACAGATACGCAGTATTTT.

CDR3 nucleotide sequence: TGTGCCAGCAGTTCAATACGGGGACAGGTTCGTCAGCCCCAGCATTTT. Its translation is CASSSIRGQVRQPQHF. This rearrangement joins TRBV27 to TRBJ1-5; TRBD1 matches 8 bases. Germline trimming cut 4 bases from V and 6 bases from J; bases unmatched to any gene: 11. The CDR3 contains 16 residues. Per the germline V gene, CDR1 is MNHEY and CDR2 is SMNVEV (reference sequence).

The chain's CDR3 is CASSRLDEKLFF. DNA of the CDR3: TGTGCCAGCAGTCGGTTGGATGAAAAACTGTTTTTT. The chain employs TRBV28 and TRBJ1-4; D is unresolved. V was clipped by 5 bases and J by 6 bases, with 7 bases between them. The CDR3 has 12 residues. Germline values: CDR1 MDHEN, CDR2 SYDVKM.

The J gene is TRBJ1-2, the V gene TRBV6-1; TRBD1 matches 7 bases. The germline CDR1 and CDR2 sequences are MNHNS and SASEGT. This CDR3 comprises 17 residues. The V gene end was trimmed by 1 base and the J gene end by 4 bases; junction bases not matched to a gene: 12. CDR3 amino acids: CASSEEGALTGVYGYTF. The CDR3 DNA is TGTGCCAGCAGTGAAGAGGGGGCGCTGACAGGCGTCTATGGCTACACCTTC.

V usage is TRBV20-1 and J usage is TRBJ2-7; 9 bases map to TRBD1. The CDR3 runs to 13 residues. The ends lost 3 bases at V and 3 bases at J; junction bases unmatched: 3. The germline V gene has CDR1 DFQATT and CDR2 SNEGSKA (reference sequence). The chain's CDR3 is CSASGTGRYEQYF. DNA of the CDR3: TGCAGTGCTAGTGGGACAGGGCGCTACGAGCAGTACTTC.

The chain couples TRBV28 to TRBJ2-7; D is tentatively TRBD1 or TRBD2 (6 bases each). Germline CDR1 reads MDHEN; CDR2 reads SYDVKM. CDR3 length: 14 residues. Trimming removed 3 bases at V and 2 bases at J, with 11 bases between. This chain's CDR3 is CASSFGGQPYEQYF. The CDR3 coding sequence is TGTGCCAGCAGTTTTGGGGGGCAACCCTACGAGCAGTACTTC.

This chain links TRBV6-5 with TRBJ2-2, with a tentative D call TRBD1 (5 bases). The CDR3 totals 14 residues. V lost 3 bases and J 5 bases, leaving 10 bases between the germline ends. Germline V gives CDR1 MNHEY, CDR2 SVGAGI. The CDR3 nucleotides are TGTGCCAGCAGTTATGAACGACAGACCGGGGAGCTGTTTTTT. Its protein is CASSYERQTGELFF.

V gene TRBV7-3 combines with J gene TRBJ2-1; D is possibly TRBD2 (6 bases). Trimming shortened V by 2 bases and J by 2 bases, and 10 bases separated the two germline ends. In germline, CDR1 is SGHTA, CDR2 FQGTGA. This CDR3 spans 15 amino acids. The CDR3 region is CASSLGRGAYNEQFF. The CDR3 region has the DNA TGTGCCAGCAGCTTAGGGCGGGGCGCCTACAATGAGCAGTTCTTC.

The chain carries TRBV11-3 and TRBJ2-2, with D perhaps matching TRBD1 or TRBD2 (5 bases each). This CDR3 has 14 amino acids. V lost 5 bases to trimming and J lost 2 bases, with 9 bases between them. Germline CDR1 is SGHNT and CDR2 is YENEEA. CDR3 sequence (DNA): TGTGCCAGCAGCATCGGGGACAACACCGGGGAGCTGTTTTTT. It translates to CASSIGDNTGELFF.

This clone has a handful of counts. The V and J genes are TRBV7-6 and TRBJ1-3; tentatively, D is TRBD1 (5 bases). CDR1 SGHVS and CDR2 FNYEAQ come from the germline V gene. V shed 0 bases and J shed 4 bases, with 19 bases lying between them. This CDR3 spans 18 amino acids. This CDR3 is CASSLAEWRGARGNTIYF. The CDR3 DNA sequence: TGTGCCAGCAGCTTAGCTGAGTGGAGGGGTGCGAGGGGAAACACCATATATTTT.

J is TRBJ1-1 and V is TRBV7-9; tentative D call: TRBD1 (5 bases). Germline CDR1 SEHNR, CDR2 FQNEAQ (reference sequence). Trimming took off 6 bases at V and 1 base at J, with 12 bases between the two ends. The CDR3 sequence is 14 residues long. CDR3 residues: CASSLRGTNTEAFF. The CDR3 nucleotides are TGTGCCAGCAGTTTAAGGGGCACGAACACTGAAGCTTTCTTT. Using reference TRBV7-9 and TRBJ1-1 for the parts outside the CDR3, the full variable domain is DTGVSQNPRHKITKRGQNVTFRCDPISEHNRLYWYRQTLGQGPEFLTYFQNEAQLEKSRLLSDRFSAERPKGSFSTLEIQRTEQGDSAMYLCASSLRGTNTEAFFGQGTRLTVV.

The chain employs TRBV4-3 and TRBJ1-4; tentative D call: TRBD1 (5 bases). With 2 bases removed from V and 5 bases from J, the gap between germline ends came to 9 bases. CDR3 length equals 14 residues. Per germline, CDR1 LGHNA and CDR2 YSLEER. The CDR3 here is CASSQRQWNEKLFF. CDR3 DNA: TGCGCCAGCAGCCAAAGACAGTGGAATGAAAAACTGTTTTTT.

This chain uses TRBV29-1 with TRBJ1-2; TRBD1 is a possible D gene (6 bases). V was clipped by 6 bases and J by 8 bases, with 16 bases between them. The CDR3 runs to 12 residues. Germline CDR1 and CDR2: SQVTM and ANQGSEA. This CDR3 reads CSVGGAMRGYTF. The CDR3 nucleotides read TGCAGCGTCGGGGGGGCCATGCGGGGCTACACCTTC.

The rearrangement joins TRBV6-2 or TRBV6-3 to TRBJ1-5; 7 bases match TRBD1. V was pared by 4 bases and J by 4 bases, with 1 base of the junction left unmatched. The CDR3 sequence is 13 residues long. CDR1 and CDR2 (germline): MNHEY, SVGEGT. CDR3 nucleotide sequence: TGTGCCAGCAGTTTACAGGGGAATCAGCCCCAGCATTTT. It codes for CASSLQGNQPQHF.

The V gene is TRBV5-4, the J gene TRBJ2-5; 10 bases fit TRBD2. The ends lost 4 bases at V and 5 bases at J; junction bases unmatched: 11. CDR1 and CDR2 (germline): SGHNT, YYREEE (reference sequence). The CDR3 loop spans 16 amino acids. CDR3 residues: CASSVDTAGGPETQYF. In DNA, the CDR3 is TGTGCCAGCAGCGTAGATACAGCGGGGGGGCCGGAGACCCAGTACTTC.

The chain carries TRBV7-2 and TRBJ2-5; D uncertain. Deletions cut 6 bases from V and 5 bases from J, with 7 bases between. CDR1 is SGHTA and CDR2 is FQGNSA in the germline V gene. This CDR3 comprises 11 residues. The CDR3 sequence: CASSREETQYF. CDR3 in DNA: TGTGCCAGCAGTCGAGAGGAGACCCAGTACTTC.

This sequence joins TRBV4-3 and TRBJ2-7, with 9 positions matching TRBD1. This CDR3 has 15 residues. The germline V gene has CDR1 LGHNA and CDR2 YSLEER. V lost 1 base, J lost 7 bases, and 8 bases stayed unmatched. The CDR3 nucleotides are TGCGCCAGCAGCCAAGTCGACGGACAGGGGTTGGAGCAGTACTTC. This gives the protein CASSQVDGQGLEQYF.

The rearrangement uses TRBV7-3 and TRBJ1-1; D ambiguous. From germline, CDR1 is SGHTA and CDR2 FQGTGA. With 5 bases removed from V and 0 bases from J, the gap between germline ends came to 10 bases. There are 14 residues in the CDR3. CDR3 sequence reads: CASSPLGMNTEAFF. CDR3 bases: TGTGCCAGCAGCCCACTGGGTATGAACACTGAAGCTTTCTTT.

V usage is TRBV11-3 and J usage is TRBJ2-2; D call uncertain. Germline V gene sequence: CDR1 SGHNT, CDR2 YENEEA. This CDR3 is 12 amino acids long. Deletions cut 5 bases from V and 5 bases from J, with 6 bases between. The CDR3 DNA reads TGTGCCAGCAGCGCCGCAACCGGGGAGCTGTTTTTT. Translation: CASSAATGELFF.

The CDR3 spells CASSQAVNTEAFF. Written as DNA, the CDR3 is TGTGCCAGCAGCCAGGCGGTGAACACTGAAGCTTTCTTT. The chain links TRBV3-1 (or the pseudogene TRBV3-2) to TRBJ1-1; unclear D gene. Looked up from germline, CDR1 is LGHDT and CDR2 is YNNKEL (reference sequence). Trimming pared 3 bases from V and 0 bases from J, leaving 5 bases between. The CDR3 contains 13 residues.

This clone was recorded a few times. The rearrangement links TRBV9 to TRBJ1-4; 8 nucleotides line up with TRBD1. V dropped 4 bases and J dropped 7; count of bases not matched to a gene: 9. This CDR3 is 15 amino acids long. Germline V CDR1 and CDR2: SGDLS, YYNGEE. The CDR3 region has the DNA TGTGCCAGCAGCAAACGGACAGGGTTTTCTGAAAAACTGTTTTTT. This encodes CASSKRTGFSEKLFF.

CDR3 in DNA: TGTGCCAGCAGAAGGGGGAGGACCATTAACTATGGCTACACCTTC. It encodes CASRRGRTINYGYTF. The rearrangement links TRBV2 to TRBJ1-2, with D perhaps matching TRBD1 (6 bases). This CDR3 has 15 amino acids. Germline V gene data show CDR1 as SNHLY and CDR2 as FYNNEI. V was cut by 6 bases and J by 1 base, with 15 bases left in between.

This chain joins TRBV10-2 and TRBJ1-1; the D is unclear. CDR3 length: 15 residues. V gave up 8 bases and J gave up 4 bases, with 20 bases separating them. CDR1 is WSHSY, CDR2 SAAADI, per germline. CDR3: CASSESSKEVTEAFF. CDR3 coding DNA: TGCGCCAGCTCAGAGTCCTCGAAAGAGGTCACTGAAGCTTTCTTT.

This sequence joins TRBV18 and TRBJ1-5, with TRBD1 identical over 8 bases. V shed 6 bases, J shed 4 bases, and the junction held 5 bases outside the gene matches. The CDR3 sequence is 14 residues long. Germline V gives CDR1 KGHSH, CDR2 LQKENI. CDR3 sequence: CASSRQGTNQPQHF. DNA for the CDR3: TGTGCCAGCTCTCGACAGGGGACGAATCAGCCCCAGCATTTT. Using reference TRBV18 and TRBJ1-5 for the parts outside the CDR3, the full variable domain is NAGVMQNPRHLVRRRGQEARLRCSPMKGHSHVYWYRQLPEEGLKFMVYLQKENIIDESGMPKERFSAEFPKEGPSILRIQQVVRGDSAAYFCASSRQGTNQPQHFGDGTRLSIL.

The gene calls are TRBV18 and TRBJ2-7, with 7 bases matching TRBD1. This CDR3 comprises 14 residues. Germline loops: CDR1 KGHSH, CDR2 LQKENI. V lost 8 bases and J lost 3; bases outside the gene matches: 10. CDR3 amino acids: CASQLAGTDYEQYF. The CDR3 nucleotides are TGTGCCAGCCAACTCGCCGGGACAGACTACGAGCAGTACTTC.